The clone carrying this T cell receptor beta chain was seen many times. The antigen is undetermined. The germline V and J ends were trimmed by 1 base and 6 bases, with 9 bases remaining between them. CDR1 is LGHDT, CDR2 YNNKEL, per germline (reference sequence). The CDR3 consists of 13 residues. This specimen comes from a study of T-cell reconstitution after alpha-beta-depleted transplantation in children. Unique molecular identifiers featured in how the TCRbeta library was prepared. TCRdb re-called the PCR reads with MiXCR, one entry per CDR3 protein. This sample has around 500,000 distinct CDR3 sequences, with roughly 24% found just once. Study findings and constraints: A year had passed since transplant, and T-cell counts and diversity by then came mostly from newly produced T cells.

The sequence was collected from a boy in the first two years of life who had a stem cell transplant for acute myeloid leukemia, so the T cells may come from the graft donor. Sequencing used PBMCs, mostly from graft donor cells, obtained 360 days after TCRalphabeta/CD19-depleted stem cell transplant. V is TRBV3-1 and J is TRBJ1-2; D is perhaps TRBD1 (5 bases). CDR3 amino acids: CASSQVGRDGYTF. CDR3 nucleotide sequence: TGTGCCAGCAGCCAAGTAGGCAGGGATGGCTACACCTTC.